What follows are 6 T cell receptor beta chains derived from one specimen sequenced in a study of regulatory T cells in long-lasting Graves disease. As to time point: persistent/refractory GD, antithyroid drugs over 5 years with positive TRAb. With RNA extracted from PBMCs as input, the TCR library was made. Assembly of TCR beta libraries relied on iRepertoire HTBI primers together with Arm-PCR of CDR3 regions. MiXCR was run by TCRdb on the multiplex PCR reads, yielding one entry per CDR3 protein. The table lists 500,000 to 700,000 distinct CDR3 sequences, 30% of them singletons, with about 42% in the top ten. Here the sequenced sample was peripheral blood mononuclear cells (PBMCs), taken when the disease was refractory, from a patient treated with antithyroid drugs. These receptors were collected from a female donor with Graves disease.

This clonotype was recorded a few times. The genes are TRBV30 and TRBJ2-6; 9 bases line up with TRBD2. Germline V gene lookup returns CDR1 GTSNPN and CDR2 SVGIG (reference sequence). The CDR3 length is 14 residues. V lost 4 bases and J lost 3; bases outside the gene matches: 1. As DNA, the CDR3 is TGTGCCTGGACTAGCGGGATTGGGGCCAACGTCCTGACTTTC. As protein: CAWTSGIGANVLTF. Complete variable domain (other parts from reference TRBV30 and TRBJ2-6): SQTIHQWPATLVQPVGSPLSLECTVEGTSNPNLYWYRQAAGRGLQLLFYSVGIGQISSEVPQNLSASRPQDRQFILSSKKLLLSDSGFYLCAWTSGIGANVLTFGAGSRLTVL.

This clonotype was observed a handful of times. The rearrangement joins TRBV28 to TRBJ2-7; 7 bases match TRBD1. The CDR3 covers 17 residues. V lost 8 bases, J lost 0 bases, and 16 bases stayed unmatched. CDR1 and CDR2 (germline): MDHEN, SYDVKM. CDR3 bases: TGTGCCAGCGCCCCCCGGCAGGGGGTTACGGGCTCCTACGAGCAGTACTTC. This encodes CASAPRQGVTGSYEQYF.

This clonotype was seen a few times. CDR3 coding DNA: TGTGCCAGCAGCCCCCGGACAGGGGGCAAAAACGAGCAGTACTTC. It specifies CASSPRTGGKNEQYF. The rearrangement uses TRBV7-9 and TRBJ2-7, with 11 bases matching TRBD1. The length of the CDR3 is 15 residues. Germline V lookup: CDR1 SEHNR, CDR2 FQNEAQ (reference sequence). With 5 bases clipped from V and 5 bases from J, the junction kept 8 bases outside the gene matches.

This chain links TRBV2 with TRBJ2-7, with 11 bases that match TRBD2. Germline V gives CDR1 SNHLY, CDR2 FYNNEI. The trim removed 6 bases at V and 9 bases at J, leaving 16 bases unmatched. The CDR3 loop spans 16 amino acids. CDR3 sequence (DNA): TGTGCCAGCAGACCCGCTCTAGCGGGAGGAGCCCTGGGGCAGTACTTC. This gives the protein CASRPALAGGALGQYF.

This clonotype was seen a few times. The rearrangement links TRBV29-1 to TRBJ1-6, with TRBD1 matching 10 bases. Looked up from germline, CDR1 is SQVTM and CDR2 is ANQGSEA. Trimming took 5 bases from V and 10 from J; bases not matched to a gene: 5. The CDR3 loop spans 13 amino acids. The CDR3 DNA reads as TGCAGCGTTTCCGGGACAGGGGAATCACCCCTCCACTTT. This encodes CSVSGTGESPLHF.

This rearrangement joins TRBV20-1 to TRBJ2-7, with TRBD2 identical over 9 bases. After removal of 3 bases from V and 4 bases from J, the junction contained 13 bases not matched to a gene. The CDR3 sequence is 16 residues long. From germline, CDR1 is DFQATT and CDR2 SNEGSKA (reference sequence). This CDR3 reads CSARLAGVARVYEQYF. The CDR3 nucleotides are TGCAGTGCTAGGTTAGCGGGAGTCGCCCGGGTATACGAGCAGTACTTC.